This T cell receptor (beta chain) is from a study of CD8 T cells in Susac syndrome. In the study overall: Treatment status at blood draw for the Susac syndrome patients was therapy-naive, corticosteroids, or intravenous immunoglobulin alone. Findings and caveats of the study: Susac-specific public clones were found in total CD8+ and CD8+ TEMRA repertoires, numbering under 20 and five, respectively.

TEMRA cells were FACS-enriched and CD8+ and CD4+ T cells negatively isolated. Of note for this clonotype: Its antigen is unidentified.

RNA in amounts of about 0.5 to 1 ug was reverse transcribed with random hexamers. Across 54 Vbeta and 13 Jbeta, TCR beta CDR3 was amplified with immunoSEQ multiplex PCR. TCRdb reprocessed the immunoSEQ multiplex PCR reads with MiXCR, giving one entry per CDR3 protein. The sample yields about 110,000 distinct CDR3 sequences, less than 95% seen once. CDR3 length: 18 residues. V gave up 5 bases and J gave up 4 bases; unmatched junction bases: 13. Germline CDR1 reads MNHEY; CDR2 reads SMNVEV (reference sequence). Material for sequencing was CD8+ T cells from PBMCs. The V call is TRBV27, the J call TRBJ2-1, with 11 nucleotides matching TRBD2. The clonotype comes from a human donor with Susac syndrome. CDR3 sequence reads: CASSPGLAGGSSYNEQFF. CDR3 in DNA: TGTGCCAGCAGTCCGGGGCTAGCGGGGGGCTCCTCTTACAATGAGCAGTTCTTC.